This note documents a single T cell receptor (beta chain) sequence. As handled by the study authors: Amplification from reference gene primers served as the basis for estimated nucleated cell counts. Assay: immunoSEQ multiplex PCR; the TCRdb copy retains only in-frame clones and omits some. V and J calls and clone size come straight from that table; D and trimming were deduced from the DNA. The data hold about 43,000 clones, with approximately 90% observed a single time. This sample was included in a study of blood T cell repertoires in COVID-19. Study at large: Both acute and convalescent COVID-19 samples were obtained from the United States, Italy and Spain.

CDR3 size: 15 residues. V was shortened by 0 bases and J by 3 bases, with 13 bases between the two germline ends. CDR1 is SGDLS and CDR2 is YYNGEE in the germline V gene. The source is a man in his forties with COVID-19, enrolled during active disease. The sample consisted of peripheral blood. The V call is TRBV9, the J call TRBJ2-7, with D possibly matching TRBD2 (5 bases). Here the CDR3 DNA reads TGTGCCAGCAGCGTAGGGGATAGCGCCTACTACGAGCAGTACTTC. Translation gives CASSVGDSAYYEQYF.